The sequence of this T cell receptor (beta chain) was determined in a study of coeliac disease. At the level of the study: High-resolution HLA typing was lacking; TRBV7-2 bias was queried instead.

Notes on the study in general: Active celiac intraepithelial and lamina propria samples had lower TRB and TRG clonality than control samples.

Generated by immunoSEQ multiplex PCR, the TCRdb table keeps only in-frame clones and is missing some. The table shows roughly 7,000 clones, with about three fifths occurring only once. Germline V gene sequence: CDR1 GTSNPN, CDR2 SVGIG (reference sequence). The V end was cut by 5 bases, the J end by 4 bases, with 12 bases between. This CDR3 has 12 amino acids. Comment on this clone: Antigen: not known.

This chain uses TRBV30 with TRBJ2-7; D might be TRBD2 (5 bases). This TCR was sampled from a woman in her sixties or seventies with active celiac disease. The source material was lamina propria lymphocytes from the gut. CDR3 sequence: CAWARGKYEQYF. The CDR3 DNA reads TGTGCCTGGGCACGGGGTAAGTACGAGCAGTACTTC.